This T cell receptor beta chain is drawn from a study of read filtering for tumor transcriptome and immune sequencing. Study overall: The cohort had about 16 men and approximately 13 women aged roughly 40 to 90, mean about 68 years.

In this sample, this clonotype turned up many times. Its antigen is unidentified. This CDR3 region has 19 residues. Germline CDR1 reads SGHTA; CDR2 reads FQGNSA. Trimming left V 0 bases short and J 4 bases short, with 22 bases between. Study results and caveats: In IR-seq, single-read clonotypes were around 85% of clonotypes but around 3.2% of reads. The CD138-negative fraction was mixed bone marrow immune cells, not pure T cells.

From approximately 430 ng of RNA, a library with molecular barcoded alpha/delta and beta/gamma adaptors was made. TCRdb reanalysed the reads using MiXCR and keeps one entry per CDR3 protein. The sample has 100,000 to 150,000 distinct CDR3 sequences; approximately 13% are singletons. The sequence came from a donor at least 40 years old with multiple myeloma. Input material: a population of CD138-negative cells sorted from bone marrow. V usage is TRBV7-2 and J usage is TRBJ2-1, with D perhaps being TRBD1 or TRBD2 (5 bases each). CDR3 nucleotide sequence: TGTGCCAGCAGCTTAGCGGGACCTGTGTCCGGGACGCCGTACAATGAGCAGTTCTTC. Its translation is CASSLAGPVSGTPYNEQFF. The full variable domain, rest sourced from reference TRBV7-2 and TRBJ2-1, is GAGVSQSPSNKVTEKGKDVELRCDPISGHTALYWYRQSLGQGLEFLIYFQGNSAPDKSGLPSDRFSAERTGGSVSTLTIQRTQQEDSAVYLCASSLAGPVSGTPYNEQFFGPGTRLTVL.